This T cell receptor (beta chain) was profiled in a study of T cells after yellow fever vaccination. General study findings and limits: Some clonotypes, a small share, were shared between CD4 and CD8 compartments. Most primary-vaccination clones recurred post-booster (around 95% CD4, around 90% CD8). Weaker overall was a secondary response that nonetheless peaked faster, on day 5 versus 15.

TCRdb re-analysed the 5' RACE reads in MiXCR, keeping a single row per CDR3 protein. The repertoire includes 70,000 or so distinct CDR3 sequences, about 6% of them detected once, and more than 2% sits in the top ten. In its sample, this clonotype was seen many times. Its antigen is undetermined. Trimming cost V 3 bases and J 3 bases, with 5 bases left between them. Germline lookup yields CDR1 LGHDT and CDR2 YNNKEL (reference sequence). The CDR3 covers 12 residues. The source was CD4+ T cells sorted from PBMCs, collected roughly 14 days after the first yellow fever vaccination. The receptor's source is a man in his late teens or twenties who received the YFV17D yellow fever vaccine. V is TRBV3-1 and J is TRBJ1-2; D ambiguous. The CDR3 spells CASSHLDYGYTF. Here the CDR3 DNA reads TGTGCCAGCAGCCACCTCGACTATGGCTACACCTTC.